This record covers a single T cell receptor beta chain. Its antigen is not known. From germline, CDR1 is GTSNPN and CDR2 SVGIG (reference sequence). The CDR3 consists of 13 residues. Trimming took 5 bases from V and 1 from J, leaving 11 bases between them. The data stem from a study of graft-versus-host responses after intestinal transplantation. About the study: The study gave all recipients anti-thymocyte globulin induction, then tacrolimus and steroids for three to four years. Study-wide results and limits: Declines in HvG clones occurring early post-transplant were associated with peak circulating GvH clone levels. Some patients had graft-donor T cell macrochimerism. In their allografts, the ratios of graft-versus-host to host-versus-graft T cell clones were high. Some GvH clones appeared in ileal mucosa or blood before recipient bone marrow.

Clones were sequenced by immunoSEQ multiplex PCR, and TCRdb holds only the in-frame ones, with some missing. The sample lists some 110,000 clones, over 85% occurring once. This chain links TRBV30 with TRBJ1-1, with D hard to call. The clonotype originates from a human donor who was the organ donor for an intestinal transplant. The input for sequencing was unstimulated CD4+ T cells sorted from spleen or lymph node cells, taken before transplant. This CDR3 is CAWERGGNTEAFF. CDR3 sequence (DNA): TGTGCCTGGGAAAGAGGTGGGAACACTGAAGCTTTCTTT.